What follows describes a single T cell receptor (beta chain). After removal of 4 bases from V and 4 bases from J, the junction contained 10 bases not matched to a gene. Germline values: CDR1 LGHDT, CDR2 YNNKEL (reference sequence). This CDR3 region has 16 residues. iRepertoire HTBI primers and Arm-PCR of CDR3 regions built TCR beta libraries. Using its own MiXCR run on the multiplex PCR reads, TCRdb lists one record per CDR3 protein. The sample shows under 500,000 distinct CDR3 sequences, under 25% of them seen only once. The data belong to a study of regulatory T cells in long-lasting Graves disease. Documented time point: persistent/refractory GD, antithyroid drugs over 5 years with positive TRAb. There was RNA extracted from PBMCs, and the TCR library was made from it.

This sequence originates from a female donor with Graves disease. The chain combines TRBV3-1 with TRBJ2-7, with 10 bases matching TRBD2. The material was peripheral blood mononuclear cells (PBMCs), obtained when the disease was refractory, from a patient treated with antithyroid drugs. The CDR3: CASSPRLSSGSYEQYF. The CDR3 nucleotides are TGTGCCAGCAGCCCAAGGCTATCTAGCGGGAGTTACGAGCAGTACTTC.